This T cell receptor (beta chain) was sequenced for a study of cytotoxic CD8 clonotypes in ibrutinib-treated CLL (dated by TCRdb to about 2021). Context from the whole study: The cohort included roughly 15 treatment-naive and about a dozen relapsed/refractory patients; about 18 were IGHV unmutated. Patients were still on ibrutinib when every remission and progressive disease sample was collected. On average, each sample yielded about 260,000 productive templates and tens of thousands of productive rearrangements. Partial responses were observed in roughly 25 patients and complete responses in 2; after a median follow-up of roughly 72 months, remission was maintained in 14 patients and progression was observed in roughly twelve. Cryopreserved peripheral blood mononuclear cells were obtained prior to treatment, at the time of response, and at either disease progression or sustained remission. Longitudinal samples were available for about 30% of the 86 trial participants. The response samples were drawn at a median of approximately 11 months into treatment, with a range of about 6 to 40 months.

Taken from cysteine to phenylalanine, the CDR3 has 13 residues. CDR3 DNA only is kept here, 39 bases in frame from base 1. The germline V gene encodes CDR1 SGDLS and CDR2 YYNGEE. The V end loses 4 bases and the J end loses 8 bases, and a stretch of 15 bases separates them. The goal of deep resolution MiSeq sequencing was a depth between 1 in 1 million and 1 in 200,000 T cells, and coverage averaged 10x per clonotype. The immunoSEQ hsTCRB Kit was used to generate the TCR beta libraries. The paper's processing steps were these. The data were analyzed with ImmunoSEQ Analyzer and ImmunoSEQ Data Assistant, and V, D and J gene assignments followed IMGT definitions. Clonality, with values ranging from 0 to 1, was calculated as one minus the normalized Shannon entropy of productive rearrangement frequencies. Public clonotype analysis was restricted to overrepresented clonotypes comprising at least 0.05% of each patient's repertoire. Some 12 age-matched healthy donor repertoires from immuneACCESS served as clonality controls. Held by TCRdb, this immuneACCESS table contains in-frame sequences only and omits some clones. Under half of the omission traces to an unresolved V gene where checked; the cause of the rest is unknown. D and trimming were read from the DNA, whereas the V and J calls and clone size are those reported in that table. The sample yields about 160,000 clones; roughly 80% were counted once. The ten biggest clones cover under 2.5% of the sample.

The paper's findings and limits, for the study overall: Public clonotypes were found to be uncommon and were observed to contract or remain stable during treatment; the increase in clonality was shown to reflect expansion of private clonotypes at ibrutinib response. Baseline clonality exceeded that of age-matched healthy donors and correlated strongly with circulating CD8+ T-cell counts. Sustained-remission and progressing patients did not have matched sampling times, and lymph node repertoires were not examined. An increase in clonality was observed at ibrutinib response, with clonality remaining stable during sustained remission and falling back toward baseline at progression.

A remark on this clone: Its cognate antigen has yet to be identified. The input lacks base qualities; no much larger clone sits a single base away.

The sample's time point, from its label and the paper: 12 to 13 months on ibrutinib. For TCR beta library preparation, 1.5 to 2.5 micrograms of genomic DNA were extracted from the cryopreserved PBMCs. Longitudinal blood samples from CLL patients receiving ibrutinib monotherapy were subjected to high-throughput TCR beta sequencing. The patients took part in an open-label, single-center phase 2 trial of ibrutinib monotherapy. The sequences come from PBMCs, collected after 12 months of ibrutinib treatment. The sequence came from a human donor with chronic lymphocytic leukemia. In this chain, TRBV9 is recombined with TRBJ1-2; the D gene remains uncertain. The DNA sequence is as follows: TGTGCCAGCAGCACAATAGGTTACGAGGGCTACACCTTC. The resulting protein is CASSTIGYEGYTF. The reference TRBV9 and TRBJ1-2 proteins fill in what lies around the CDR3, so the full variable domain reads DSGVTQTPKHLITATGQRVTLRCSPRSGDLSVYWYQQSLDQGLQFLIQYYNGEERAKGNILERFSAQQFPDLHSELNLSSLELGDSALYFCASSTIGYEGYTFGSGTRLTVV.